These 15 T cell receptor beta chains share one sample of origin, sequenced in a study of beta chain features in type 1 diabetes. Expressed TCRB transcripts were sequenced after all isolated RNA was converted to cDNA. Using immunoSEQ multiplex PCR, the repertoire was profiled, and TCRdb retains in-frame clones only, with some absent. The repertoire has over 350,000 clones, over 13% of them found once; the top ten carry approximately 0.019%. Sequencing input: naive CD4+ T cells from blood. Receptors originate from a woman under 30 in good health.

V usage is TRBV7-2 and J usage is TRBJ2-2; 7 bases match TRBD2. Germline V gene lookup returns CDR1 SGHTA and CDR2 FQGNSA. The CDR3 covers 14 residues. The trim removed 5 bases at V and 2 bases at J, leaving 2 bases unmatched. Here the CDR3 reads CASSPSGNTGELFF. The CDR3 nucleotides read TGTGCCAGCAGCCCTAGCGGAAACACCGGGGAGCTGTTTTTT.

In its sample, this clone was seen a few times. This chain joins TRBV28 and TRBJ1-5; a possible D gene is TRBD1 (6 bases). V lost 7 bases to trimming and J lost 4 bases, with 14 bases between them. CDR3 length equals 14 residues. Per germline, CDR1 MDHEN and CDR2 SYDVKM. The CDR3 sequence is CASTTGQINQPQHF. For the CDR3, the DNA is TGTGCCAGCACCACAGGACAGATAAATCAGCCCCAGCATTTT.

The V and J genes are TRBV7-2 and TRBJ2-1, with D perhaps matching TRBD2 (5 bases). Germline V CDR1 and CDR2: SGHTA, FQGNSA. The length of the CDR3 is 18 residues. V lost 4 bases and J 2 bases, leaving 21 bases between the germline ends. The CDR3 reads CASSSQTGLLSAYNEQFF. The CDR3 nucleotides read TGTGCCAGCAGCTCTCAAACTGGACTCCTATCGGCCTACAATGAGCAGTTCTTC.

The chain links TRBV30 to TRBJ2-3; D perhaps matches TRBD2 (6 bases). The germline V gene encodes CDR1 GTSNPN and CDR2 SVGIG (reference sequence). The CDR3 extends over 15 amino acids. Between the trimmed V and J ends, which lost 1 base and 0 bases, there was a span of 11 bases. The CDR3 region is CAWSALALSTDTQYF. CDR3 sequence (DNA): TGTGCCTGGAGTGCACTAGCCCTTAGCACAGATACGCAGTATTTT.

This chain connects TRBV21-1 to TRBJ2-1; the table's D gene call, TRBD1, was not cross checked with the DNA. TRBV21-1 is listed as a pseudogene. This CDR3 region has 16 residues. CDR3 loop: CASSTTRDSFGDEQFF. CDR3 DNA: TGTGCCAGCAGCACAACCCGGGACAGTTTTGGGGATGAGCAGTTCTTC.

This clone was seen more than once but under ten times. The rearrangement links TRBV5-6 to TRBJ1-4; 8 nucleotides match TRBD1. The CDR3 runs 16 residues. V shed 4 bases and J 7 bases; nucleotides not matched to a gene: 12. The V gene's germline CDR1 is SGHDT and CDR2 YYEEEE. Here the CDR3 DNA reads TGTGCCAGCAGCCCACCCGGCGACAGGGGACTTGAAAAACTGTTTTTT. This translates into CASSPPGDRGLEKLFF.

This clone was observed a few times. V is TRBV9 and J is TRBJ1-4, with a weak D call TRBD1 (6 bases). Trimming removed 4 bases from V and 5 bases from J, with 18 bases in between. The CDR3 is 16 residues long. The germline CDR1 and CDR2 sequences are SGDLS and YYNGEE. CDR3 DNA sequence: TGTGCCAGCAGCTCTCGAAGGGGGACCTTCAATGAAAAACTGTTTTTT. Translated, it gives CASSSRRGTFNEKLFF.

V usage is TRBV6-5 and J usage is TRBJ2-4, with 7 bases identical to TRBD2. Germline V gene lookup returns CDR1 MNHEY and CDR2 SVGAGI. This CDR3 is 15 amino acids long. V trimming: 5 bases; J trimming: 2 bases; junction bases outside the gene matches: 6. The CDR3 DNA reads TGTGCCAGCAGTCCGCGAGCGGGGCCCAAAAACATTCAGTACTTC. Encoded protein: CASSPRAGPKNIQYF.

The chain joins TRBV29-1 to TRBJ1-1; 8 positions match TRBD1. V dropped 7 bases and J dropped 6; count of bases not matched to a gene: 4. Germline V gene lookup returns CDR1 SQVTM and CDR2 ANQGSEA. CDR3 length: 11 residues. CDR3 sequence reads: CSAFRGPEAFF. The CDR3 bases are TGCAGCGCCTTCAGGGGGCCTGAAGCTTTCTTT.

This clone has a handful of counts. The chain couples TRBV28 to TRBJ2-7; TRBD1 agrees at 8 bases. V trimming: 7 bases; J trimming: 1 base; junction bases outside the gene matches: 3. The CDR3 extends over 13 amino acids. Germline loops: CDR1 MDHEN, CDR2 SYDVKM. CDR3 in amino acids: CASTGGRSYEQYF. The CDR3 DNA is TGTGCCAGCACAGGGGGCCGGTCCTACGAGCAGTACTTC.

V and J are TRBV10-3 and TRBJ2-7; TRBD2 is a possible D gene (6 bases). Per germline, CDR1 ENHRY and CDR2 SYGVKD. V was pared by 7 bases and J by 3 bases, with 10 bases between. The CDR3 totals 12 residues. Here the CDR3 reads CAINGGGYEQYF. In nucleotides, the CDR3 is TGTGCCATCAATGGGGGAGGCTACGAGCAGTACTTC.

This clone was counted a few times. The chain has TRBV29-1 and TRBJ2-3; possible D gene TRBD1, 6 bases. With 3 bases removed from V and 0 bases from J, the gap between germline ends came to 13 bases. There are 15 residues in the CDR3. Germline V gene sequence: CDR1 SQVTM, CDR2 ANQGSEA. This CDR3 reads CSVEGALSSTDTQYF. CDR3 nucleotide sequence: TGCAGCGTTGAGGGGGCCCTTTCTAGCACAGATACGCAGTATTTT.

This clone appeared a few times. CDR3 loop: CASSQDTQRAQQFTDTQYF. CDR3 coding DNA: TGCGCCAGCAGCCAAGATACCCAGCGGGCGCAACAATTCACAGATACGCAGTATTTT. This chain connects TRBV4-3 to TRBJ2-3; perhaps TRBD2 as D (6 bases). The CDR3 has 19 residues. Trimming took 0 bases from V and 2 from J, leaving 21 bases between them. In germline, CDR1 is LGHNA, CDR2 YSLEER.

In its sample, this clone was seen a few times. The chain employs TRBV15 and TRBJ2-1, with D possibly TRBD2 on 5 matching bases. This CDR3 spans 14 amino acids. Germline CDR1 and CDR2: LNHNV and YYDKDF (reference sequence). V gave up 3 bases and J gave up 4 bases, with 10 bases separating them. The CDR3 region has the DNA TGTGCCACCAGCAGGGGAGAAGGTTACAATGAGCAGTTCTTC. Its protein product is CATSRGEGYNEQFF.

The J gene is TRBJ1-4, the V gene TRBV2, with D possibly being TRBD1 (5 bases). The CDR3 has 14 amino acids. The germline V and J ends were trimmed by 7 bases and 8 bases, with 17 bases remaining between them. Germline V lookup: CDR1 SNHLY, CDR2 FYNNEI. Here the CDR3 reads CASNSGTGGEKLFF. CDR3 bases: TGTGCCAGCAACTCCGGGACCGGGGGAGAAAAACTGTTTTTT. Using reference TRBV2 and TRBJ1-4 for the parts outside the CDR3, the full variable domain is EPEVTQTPSHQVTQMGQEVILRCVPISNHLYFYWYRQILGQKVEFLVSFYNNEISEKSEIFDDQFSVERPDGSNFTLKIRSTKLEDSAMYFCASNSGTGGEKLFFGSGTQLSVL.